The 3 T cell receptor beta chains in this list originate from one sample, sequenced in a study of blood T cells in healthy people across ages. It was with a sample-barcoded 5' primer and a J-beta primer mix that a second PCR of roughly 7 to 12 cycles was run. TCRdb re-derived calls from the 5' RACE reads in MiXCR, one entry per CDR3 protein. Of about 970,000 distinct CDR3 sequences listed, just over 50% are singletons. What was sequenced was blood. All receptors derive from a woman aged 55-70 years in good health.

This clonotype has more than one count but fewer than ten. The rearrangement joins TRBV5-6 to TRBJ2-5, with 10 nucleotides matching TRBD2. CDR3 length: 16 amino acids. The trim removed 0 bases at V and 0 bases at J, leaving 2 bases unmatched. The germline CDR1 and CDR2 sequences are SGHDT and YYEEEE. The CDR3 sequence is CASSLEGLANQETQYF. CDR3 in DNA: TGTGCCAGCAGCTTGGAGGGACTAGCGAACCAAGAGACCCAGTACTTC.

The chain recombines TRBV9 with TRBJ2-5; 11 bases map to TRBD2. The better agreement between TRBJ2-7 and the DNA end casts doubt on the J call. Germline CDR1 reads SGDLS; CDR2 reads YYNGEE. The CDR3 totals 15 residues. CDR3 bases: TGTGCCAGCAGCGCGACTAGCGGGATTACGTACGAGCAGTACTTC. It specifies CASSATSGITYEQYF.

This clonotype was counted only a few times. This chain joins TRBV4-1 and TRBJ2-4; possible D gene TRBD2, 6 bases. The CDR3 runs to 15 residues. From germline, CDR1 is MGHRA and CDR2 YSYEKL. V lost 7 bases and J lost 5, with 18 bases in between. The CDR3 loop reads CASTQGAGPQNIQYF. The DNA of the CDR3 is TGCGCCAGCACCCAGGGTGCGGGGCCGCAAAACATTCAGTACTTC.